The 29 T cell receptor beta chains in this list originate from one sample, sequenced in a study of neurological immune-mediated disorders. TCRdb passed the 5' RACE reads through MiXCR, listing each CDR3 protein once. The sample consists of over 45,000 distinct CDR3 sequences, 25% of them appearing once. Sequenced input: PBMCs. Receptors originate from a woman in her 70s in good health.

This chain connects TRBV28 to TRBJ1-3; 9 nucleotides align to TRBD1. The CDR3 has 16 amino acids. The germline V gene encodes CDR1 MDHEN and CDR2 SYDVKM. V was clipped by 5 bases and J by 4 bases; unmatched bases: 9. CDR3 amino acids: CASSNRDRVSGNTIYF. CDR3 coding DNA: TGTGCCAGCAGTAACCGGGACAGGGTTTCGGGAAACACCATATATTTT.

In its sample, this clonotype was seen many times. The chain uses TRBV20-1 and TRBJ2-1, with unresolved D. The CDR3 covers 12 residues. V shed 3 bases and J shed 3 bases, with 6 bases lying between them. CDR1 is DFQATT, CDR2 SNEGSKA, per germline (reference sequence). The DNA of the CDR3 is TGCAGTGCTAGTACGGGCTACAATGAGCAGTTCTTC. Translating it yields CSASTGYNEQFF.

This clonotype was seen repeatedly, ten times or more. The rearrangement links TRBV20-1 to TRBJ2-7; 15 bases agree with TRBD2. After removal of 8 bases from V and 0 bases from J, the junction contained 5 bases not matched to a gene. Germline CDR1 is DFQATT and CDR2 is SNEGSKA (reference sequence). The CDR3 extends over 15 amino acids. The CDR3 is CSTGTSGRSSYEQYF. Here the CDR3 DNA reads TGCAGTACCGGGACTAGCGGGAGGAGCTCCTACGAGCAGTACTTC.

The gene calls are TRBV5-1 and TRBJ2-1, with D maybe TRBD2 (6 bases). Trimming stripped 2 bases from V and 7 bases from J, with 19 bases between. The germline CDR1 and CDR2 sequences are SGHRS and YFSETQ. The CDR3 is 16 residues long. The CDR3 loop is CASSFLGRGGGNEQFF. The DNA for the CDR3 is TGCGCCAGCAGCTTTCTTGGGAGAGGAGGAGGGAATGAGCAGTTCTTC. The variable domain in full, completed from reference TRBV5-1 and TRBJ2-1, reads KAGVTQTPRYLIKTRGQQVTLSCSPISGHRSVSWYQQTPGQGLQFLFEYFSETQRNKGNFPGRFSGRQFSNSRSEMNVSTLELGDSALYLCASSFLGRGGGNEQFFGPGTRLTVL.

The table lists this clonotype with many counts. The chain uses TRBV5-1 and TRBJ1-6, with 7 bases that match TRBD1. The V and J ends lost 1 base and 6 bases, in that order; junction bases with no gene match: 4. CDR3 size: 15 residues. Germline assignment: CDR1 SGHRS and CDR2 YFSETQ. This CDR3 is CASSLQTGPNSPLHF. CDR3 DNA sequence: TGCGCCAGCAGCTTGCAGACAGGGCCTAATTCACCCCTCCACTTT.

This clonotype was detected ten times or more. The rearrangement links TRBV5-4 to TRBJ1-2, with D maybe TRBD1 (5 bases). Germline V gene lookup returns CDR1 SGHNT and CDR2 YYREEE (reference sequence). The CDR3 is 13 amino acids. V shed 0 bases and J shed 8 bases, with 11 bases lying between them. This chain's CDR3 is CASSLDRREGYTF. The CDR3 nucleotides are TGTGCCAGCAGCTTGGACAGGCGTGAAGGCTACACCTTC.

This clonotype was recorded many times. V and J are TRBV5-1 and TRBJ2-5, with 16 nucleotides matching TRBD2. CDR3 length equals 15 residues. The V and J ends lost 4 bases and 5 bases, in that order; junction bases with no gene match: 2. Germline-derived CDR1 and CDR2 are SGHRS and YFSETQ. The CDR3 DNA reads TGCGCCAGCAGCCCGGGACTAGCGGGAGGGGAGACCCAGTACTTC. It specifies CASSPGLAGGETQYF.

This chain links TRBV10-3 with TRBJ2-7, with 11 bases fitting TRBD1. This CDR3 contains 13 residues. In germline, CDR1 is ENHRY, CDR2 SYGVKD. V was clipped by 8 bases and J by 6 bases; unmatched bases: 6. CDR3: CAIRGQGAGEQYF. The CDR3 DNA sequence: TGTGCCATCCGCGGACAGGGGGCAGGCGAGCAGTACTTC.

The chain employs TRBV4-2 and TRBJ2-3, with 12 bases identical to TRBD2. CDR1 is LGHNA and CDR2 is YNFKEQ in the germline V gene. The ends lost 0 bases at V and 0 bases at J; junction bases unmatched: 4. The CDR3 spans 18 residues. The CDR3 loop reads CASSQDPGTSGSTDTQYF. The CDR3 coding sequence is TGTGCCAGCAGCCAAGATCCCGGGACTAGCGGGAGCACAGATACGCAGTATTTT.

The J gene is TRBJ2-2, the V gene TRBV2, with TRBD2 matching over 9 bases. Germline trimming cut 1 base from V and 6 bases from J; bases unmatched to any gene: 6. Germline CDR1 reads SNHLY; CDR2 reads FYNNEI. The CDR3 totals 16 residues. CDR3 coding DNA: TGTGCCAGCAGTGAAGTTGGCGGGGGGGCCGCCGGGGAGCTGTTTTTT. Protein product: CASSEVGGGAAGELFF.

This clonotype was seen at least ten times. V is TRBV5-1 and J is TRBJ2-2; D is tentatively TRBD1 or TRBD2 (5 bases each). This CDR3 is built from 13 residues. V was pared by 5 bases and J by 6 bases, with 11 bases between. CDR1 and CDR2 (germline): SGHRS, YFSETQ. The DNA of the CDR3 is TGCGCCAGCAGAAGGGGAGAACCCGGGGAGCTGTTTTTT. Protein sequence: CASRRGEPGELFF.

The gene calls are TRBV20-1 and TRBJ2-1; no firm D call. This CDR3 is built from 13 residues. Between the trimmed V and J ends, which lost 0 bases and 7 bases, there was a span of 10 bases. Germline-derived CDR1 and CDR2 are DFQATT and SNEGSKA (reference sequence). The CDR3 bases are TGCAGTGCTAGAGATAGGGCAGAGAATGAGCAGTTCTTC. Translating gives CSARDRAENEQFF.

In its sample, this clonotype was seen many times. The chain has TRBV7-3 and TRBJ2-1; TRBD2 might be the D (6 bases). Between the trimmed V and J ends, which lost 2 bases and 8 bases, there was a span of 13 bases. CDR1 and CDR2 from the germline V gene are SGHTA and FQGTGA. CDR3 length equals 14 residues. This CDR3 reads CASSLAGSRDEQFF. The CDR3 DNA reads TGTGCCAGCAGCTTAGCGGGGTCGAGGGATGAGCAGTTCTTC.

This clonotype was counted many times. The chain couples TRBV25-1 to TRBJ1-2; TRBD1 matches 7 bases. Germline-derived CDR1 and CDR2 are MGHDK and SYGVNS. V lost 2 bases, J lost 8 bases, and 8 bases stayed unmatched. There are 14 residues in the CDR3. The CDR3 DNA sequence: TGTGCCAGCAGTGAAATCGGACAGGCTGAGGGCTACACCTTC. This translates into CASSEIGQAEGYTF.

The rearrangement joins TRBV20-1 to TRBJ1-1, with TRBD1 identical over 7 bases. The germline CDR1 and CDR2 sequences are DFQATT and SNEGSKA (reference sequence). CDR3 length: 16 amino acids. V lost 6 bases and J lost 0; bases outside the gene matches: 13. The CDR3 protein is CSAARDRRLVNTEAFF. The CDR3 DNA is TGCAGTGCGGCCAGGGACAGAAGATTAGTGAACACTGAAGCTTTCTTT.

The chain is built from TRBV30 and TRBJ1-4; D may be TRBD1 (5 bases). V lost 2 bases and J 0 bases, leaving 7 bases between the germline ends. The CDR3 has 14 residues. Germline V gives CDR1 GTSNPN, CDR2 SVGIG (reference sequence). The CDR3, as DNA: TGTGCCTGGAGTACGACAGCAACTAATGAAAAACTGTTTTTT. Translation: CAWSTTATNEKLFF.

This clonotype was seen repeatedly, ten times or more. The V gene is TRBV27, the J gene TRBJ1-5; 9 bases match TRBD1. Per germline, CDR1 MNHEY and CDR2 SMNVEV (reference sequence). V was pared by 4 bases and J by 5 bases, with 6 bases of the junction left unmatched. The CDR3 spans 15 residues. Here the CDR3 reads CASSSTGTGYQPQHF. The CDR3 DNA follows: TGTGCCAGCAGTTCTACCGGGACAGGGTATCAGCCCCAGCATTTT.

In this sample, this clonotype turned up a few times. The genes are TRBV7-2 and TRBJ1-5; 9 nucleotides agree with TRBD1. Germline V gene lookup returns CDR1 SGHTA and CDR2 FQGNSA. V trimming: 2 bases; J trimming: 5 bases; junction bases outside the gene matches: 16. The CDR3 runs 19 residues. CDR3 sequence reads: CASSLTRPGQGNDDQPQHF. Written as DNA, the CDR3 is TGTGCCAGCAGCTTAACCCGGCCGGGACAGGGTAATGATGATCAGCCCCAGCATTTT.

This clonotype has just a few counts. V and J are TRBV7-9 and TRBJ1-1; 7 bases agree with TRBD1. The J segment lost 3 bases and the V segment lost 1 base, leaving 20 bases of the junction unmatched. From germline, CDR1 is SEHNR and CDR2 FQNEAQ (reference sequence). The CDR3 has 20 amino acids. The CDR3 nucleotides read TGTGCCAGCAGCTTAGGACCACCGGGACAGCGAGCTTGGGGAGACACTGAAGCTTTCTTT. Translation gives CASSLGPPGQRAWGDTEAFF.

This clonotype was counted many times. The V call is TRBV7-2, the J call TRBJ1-4; 8 bases fit TRBD1. Losses at the gene ends were 4 bases for V and 8 bases for J; bases not matched to a gene: 3. Germline assignment: CDR1 SGHTA and CDR2 FQGNSA. This CDR3 contains 13 residues. The CDR3, as DNA: TGTGCCAGCAGCTCCGGACAGGGCGAAAAACTGTTTTTT. Translation: CASSSGQGEKLFF. Full variable domain (rest looked up from reference TRBV7-2 and TRBJ1-4): GAGVSQSPSNKVTEKGKDVELRCDPISGHTALYWYRQSLGQGLEFLIYFQGNSAPDKSGLPSDRFSAERTGGSVSTLTIQRTQQEDSAVYLCASSSGQGEKLFFGSGTQLSVL.

This clonotype was seen repeatedly, ten times or more. The chain links TRBV15 to TRBJ1-5; D not resolved. Germline V CDR1 and CDR2: LNHNV, YYDKDF (reference sequence). The CDR3 contains 8 residues. For the CDR3, the DNA is TGTAGCAATCAGCCCCAGCATTTT. Translated, it gives CSNQPQHF. The complete variable domain, with remaining parts taken from reference TRBV15 and TRBJ1-5, reads DAMVIQNPRYQVTQFGKPVTLSCSQTLNHNVMYWYQQKSSQAPKLLFHYYDKDFNNEADTPDNFQSRRPNTSFCFLDIRSPGLGDTAMYLCSNQPQHFGDGTRLSIL.

This clonotype showed up many times. The rearrangement uses TRBV30 and TRBJ1-2; D is undetermined. The V gene lost 0 bases and the J gene lost 5 bases, with 10 bases spanning the gap. This CDR3 spans 13 amino acids. CDR1 and CDR2 from the germline V gene are GTSNPN and SVGIG (reference sequence). The CDR3 nucleotides are TGTGCCTGGAGTGTACAGACGGATTATGGCTACACCTTC. Protein product: CAWSVQTDYGYTF.

This clonotype was observed a single time. A read error is possible here, since a much larger clone lies one base away. CDR3 nucleotide sequence: TGTGCCAGCAGCTTATCCTATACGCAGTATTTT. Its translation is CASSLSYTQYF. V gene TRBV7-2 combines with J gene TRBJ2-3, with D unresolved. This CDR3 is 11 amino acids long. Looked up from germline, CDR1 is SGHTA and CDR2 is FQGNSA. V gave up 2 bases and J gave up 7 bases, with 4 bases separating them.

V usage is TRBV9 and J usage is TRBJ2-5; TRBD2 agrees at 12 bases. Germline CDR1 SGDLS, CDR2 YYNGEE. With 4 bases clipped from V and 4 bases from J, the junction kept 8 bases outside the gene matches. There are 16 residues in the CDR3. The CDR3 nucleotides read TGTGCCAGCAGCCCGCGACTAGCGGGAGTTTCAGAGACCCAGTACTTC. Amino acid sequence: CASSPRLAGVSETQYF.

The chain carries TRBV20-1 and TRBJ2-1, with D perhaps TRBD1 or TRBD2 (7 bases each). Trimming removed 0 bases from V and 5 bases from J, with 14 bases in between. The CDR3 extends over 15 amino acids. The germline V gene has CDR1 DFQATT and CDR2 SNEGSKA (reference sequence). The CDR3 loop is CSARDSGTANNEQFF. CDR3 DNA sequence: TGCAGTGCTAGAGACAGCGGGACAGCGAACAATGAGCAGTTCTTC.

This clonotype was seen repeatedly, ten times or more. This chain links TRBV5-1 with TRBJ1-2; 9 bases line up with TRBD1. The CDR3 covers 14 residues. Germline V gene lookup returns CDR1 SGHRS and CDR2 YFSETQ. After removal of 3 bases from V and 4 bases from J, the junction contained 4 bases not matched to a gene. CDR3 amino acids: CASSWGTGPYGYTF. DNA of the CDR3: TGCGCCAGCAGCTGGGGGACAGGGCCCTATGGCTACACCTTC.

This clonotype was recorded many times. The chain has TRBV5-1 and TRBJ1-2, with a weak D call TRBD1 (5 bases). V gave up 5 bases and J gave up 2 bases, with 7 bases separating them. The CDR3 is 12 residues long. Germline values: CDR1 SGHRS, CDR2 YFSETQ. The CDR3 here is CASREGNYGYTF. The CDR3 DNA reads as TGCGCCAGCAGGGAGGGGAACTATGGCTACACCTTC.

As regards this clonotype: One end of the junction does not line up with germline, which may come from a read error. J is TRBJ2-7 and V is TRBV6-2 or TRBV6-3; D uncertain. The CDR3 contains 15 residues. Per germline, CDR1 MNHEY and CDR2 SVGEGT. The CDR3 nucleotides are TGTGCTAGCAGCCCCCCCGGCGGAGTTCGCTACGAGCAGTACTTC. Translating gives CASSPPGGVRYEQYF.

The table lists this clonotype with a count of one. J is TRBJ1-5 and V is TRBV5-5; no definite D call. Trimming cost V 4 bases and J 4 bases, with 12 bases left between them. The CDR3 totals 14 residues. CDR1 is SGHKS and CDR2 is YYEKEE in the germline V gene (reference sequence). The CDR3 region is CASSREAQNQPQHF. DNA of the CDR3: TGTGCCAGCAGCCGGGAAGCCCAAAATCAGCCCCAGCATTTT.